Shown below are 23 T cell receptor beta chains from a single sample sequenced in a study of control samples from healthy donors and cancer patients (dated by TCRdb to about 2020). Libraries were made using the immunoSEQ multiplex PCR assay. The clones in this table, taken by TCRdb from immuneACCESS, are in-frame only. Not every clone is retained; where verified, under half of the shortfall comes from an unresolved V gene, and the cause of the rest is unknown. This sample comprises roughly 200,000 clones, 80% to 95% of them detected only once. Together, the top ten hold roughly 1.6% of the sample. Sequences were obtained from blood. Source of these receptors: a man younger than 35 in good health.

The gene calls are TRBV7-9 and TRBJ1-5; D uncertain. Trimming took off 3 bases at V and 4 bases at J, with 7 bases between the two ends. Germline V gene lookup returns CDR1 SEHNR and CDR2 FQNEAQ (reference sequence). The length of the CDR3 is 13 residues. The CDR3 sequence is CASSLNQNQPQHF. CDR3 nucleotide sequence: TGTGCCAGCAGCTTGAATCAGAATCAGCCCCAGCATTTT.

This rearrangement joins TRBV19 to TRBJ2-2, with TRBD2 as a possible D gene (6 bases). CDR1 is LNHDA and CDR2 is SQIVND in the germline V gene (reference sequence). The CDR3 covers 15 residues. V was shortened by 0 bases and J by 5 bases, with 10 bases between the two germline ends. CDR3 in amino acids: CASSIDGGSTGELFF. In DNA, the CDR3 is TGTGCCAGTAGTATAGATGGGGGGTCAACCGGGGAGCTGTTTTTT.

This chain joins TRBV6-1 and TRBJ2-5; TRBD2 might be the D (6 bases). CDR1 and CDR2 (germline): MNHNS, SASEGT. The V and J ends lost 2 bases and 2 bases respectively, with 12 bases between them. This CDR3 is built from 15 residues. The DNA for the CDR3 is TGTGCCAGCAGTGAATCTGTCGGGGGACAAGAGACCCAGTACTTC. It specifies CASSESVGGQETQYF.

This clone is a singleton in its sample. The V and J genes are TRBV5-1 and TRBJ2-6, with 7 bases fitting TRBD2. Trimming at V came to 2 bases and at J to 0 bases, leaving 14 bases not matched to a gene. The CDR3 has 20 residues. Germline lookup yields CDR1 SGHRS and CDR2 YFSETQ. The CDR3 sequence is CASSLAGITHPPSGANVLTF. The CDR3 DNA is TGCGCCAGCAGCTTAGCGGGGATAACGCACCCCCCCTCTGGGGCCAACGTCCTGACTTTC.

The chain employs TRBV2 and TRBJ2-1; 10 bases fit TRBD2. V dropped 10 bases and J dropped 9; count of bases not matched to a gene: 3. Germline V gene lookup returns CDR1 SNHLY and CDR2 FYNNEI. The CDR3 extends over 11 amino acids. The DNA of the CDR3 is TGTGCCAACCGACTAGCGGGTGAGCAGTTCTTC. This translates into CANRLAGEQFF.

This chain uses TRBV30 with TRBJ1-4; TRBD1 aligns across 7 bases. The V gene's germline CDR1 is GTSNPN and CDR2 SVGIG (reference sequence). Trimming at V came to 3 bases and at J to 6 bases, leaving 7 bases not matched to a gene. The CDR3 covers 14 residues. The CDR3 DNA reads TGTGCCTGGAGGGGGACAGAGGGAGATGAAAAACTGTTTTTT. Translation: CAWRGTEGDEKLFF.

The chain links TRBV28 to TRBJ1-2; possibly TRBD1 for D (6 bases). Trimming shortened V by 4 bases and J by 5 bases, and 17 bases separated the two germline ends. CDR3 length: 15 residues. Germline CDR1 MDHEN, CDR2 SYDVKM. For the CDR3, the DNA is TGTGCCAGCAGTTGGACAGCTCCTGGCTCATATGGCTACACCTTC. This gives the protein CASSWTAPGSYGYTF.

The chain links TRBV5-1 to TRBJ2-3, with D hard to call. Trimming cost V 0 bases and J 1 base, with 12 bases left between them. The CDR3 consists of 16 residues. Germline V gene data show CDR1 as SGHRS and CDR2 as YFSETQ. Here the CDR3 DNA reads TGCGCCAGCAGCTTGGCGGTGGGAAAGGGCACAGATACGCAGTATTTT. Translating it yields CASSLAVGKGTDTQYF.

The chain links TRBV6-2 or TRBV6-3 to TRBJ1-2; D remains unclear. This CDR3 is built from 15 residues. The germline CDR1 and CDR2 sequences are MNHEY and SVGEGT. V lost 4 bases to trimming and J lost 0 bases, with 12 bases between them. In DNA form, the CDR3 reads TGTGCCAGCAGTTGGGTAAGCAGAGCTAACTATGGCTACACCTTC. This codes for CASSWVSRANYGYTF.

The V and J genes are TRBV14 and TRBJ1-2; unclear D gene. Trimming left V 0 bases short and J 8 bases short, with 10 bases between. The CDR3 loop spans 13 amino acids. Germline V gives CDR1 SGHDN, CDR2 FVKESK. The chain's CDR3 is CASSQDRATGYTF. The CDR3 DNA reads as TGTGCCAGCAGCCAAGATAGGGCTACGGGCTACACCTTC.

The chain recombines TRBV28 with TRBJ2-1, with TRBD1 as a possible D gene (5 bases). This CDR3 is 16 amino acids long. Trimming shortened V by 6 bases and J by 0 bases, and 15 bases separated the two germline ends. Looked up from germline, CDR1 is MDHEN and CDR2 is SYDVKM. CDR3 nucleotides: TGTGCCAGCAGCCGCAAGGGGCAGAGCTCCTACAATGAGCAGTTCTTC. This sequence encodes CASSRKGQSSYNEQFF. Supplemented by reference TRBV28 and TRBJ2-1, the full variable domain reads DVKVTQSSRYLVKRTGEKVFLECVQDMDHENMFWYRQDPGLGLRLIYFSYDVKMKEKGDIPEGYSVSREKKERFSLILESASTNQTSMYLCASSRKGQSSYNEQFFGPGTRLTVL.

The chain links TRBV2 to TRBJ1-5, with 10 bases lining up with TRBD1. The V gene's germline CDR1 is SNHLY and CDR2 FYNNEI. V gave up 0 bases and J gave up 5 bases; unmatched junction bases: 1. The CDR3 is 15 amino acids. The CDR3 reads CASSEAGTGDQPQHF. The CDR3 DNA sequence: TGTGCCAGCAGTGAAGCCGGGACAGGGGATCAGCCCCAGCATTTT.

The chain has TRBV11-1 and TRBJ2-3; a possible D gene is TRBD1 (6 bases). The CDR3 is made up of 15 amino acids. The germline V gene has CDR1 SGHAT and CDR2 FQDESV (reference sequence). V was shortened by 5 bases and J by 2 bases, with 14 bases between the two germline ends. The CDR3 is CASSPSRGPTDTQYF. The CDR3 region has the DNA TGTGCCAGCAGCCCATCCAGGGGACCCACAGATACGCAGTATTTT. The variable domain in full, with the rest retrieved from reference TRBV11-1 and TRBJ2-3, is EAEVAQSPRYKITEKSQAVAFWCDPISGHATLYWYRQILGQGPELLVQFQDESVVDDSQLPKDRFSAERLKGVDSTLKIQPAELGDSAMYLCASSPSRGPTDTQYFGPGTRLTVL.

In DNA form, the CDR3 reads TGTGCCAGCAGCGTAGGAGGGGGCATGGGGACTGAAGCTTTCTTT. Translation gives CASSVGGGMGTEAFF. This chain joins TRBV9 and TRBJ1-1; 7 bases fit TRBD1. J gave up 5 bases and V 0 bases, and 7 bases lay outside the gene matches. Germline CDR1 SGDLS, CDR2 YYNGEE. CDR3 size: 15 residues.

CDR3 protein: CASSELSLGRLLNTEAFF. The CDR3 coding sequence is TGTGCCAGCAGTGAATTATCGTTGGGACGCCTATTGAACACTGAAGCTTTCTTT. The chain combines TRBV6-1 with TRBJ1-1; D is perhaps TRBD1 (5 bases). The germline V gene encodes CDR1 MNHNS and CDR2 SASEGT. This CDR3 contains 18 residues. Trimming took off 2 bases at V and 0 bases at J, with 19 bases between the two ends.

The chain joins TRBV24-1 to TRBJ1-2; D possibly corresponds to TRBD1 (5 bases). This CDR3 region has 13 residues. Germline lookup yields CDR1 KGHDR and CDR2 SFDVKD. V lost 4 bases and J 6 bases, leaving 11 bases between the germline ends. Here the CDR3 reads CATSESGWDGYTF. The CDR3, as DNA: TGTGCCACCAGTGAATCAGGGTGGGATGGCTACACCTTC.

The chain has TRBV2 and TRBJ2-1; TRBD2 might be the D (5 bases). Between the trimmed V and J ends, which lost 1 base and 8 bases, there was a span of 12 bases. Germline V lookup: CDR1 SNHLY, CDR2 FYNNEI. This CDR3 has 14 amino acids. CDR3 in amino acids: CASSEGLAGDEQFF. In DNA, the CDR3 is TGTGCCAGCAGTGAAGGACTCGCGGGTGATGAGCAGTTCTTC.

CDR3: CSVGQETGGPLHF. The CDR3 DNA reads TGCAGCGTTGGACAGGAGACAGGGGGGCCCCTCCACTTT. V and J are TRBV29-1 and TRBJ1-6, with 9 bases that match TRBD1. The CDR3 is 13 residues long. Germline lookup yields CDR1 SQVTM and CDR2 ANQGSEA. The junction had 8 bases not matched to a gene; V was cut back by 4 bases and J by 13 bases.

The CDR3 loop reads CSVTDRELSYEQYF. As DNA, the CDR3 is TGCAGCGTCACCGACAGAGAGCTTTCCTACGAGCAGTACTTC. J is TRBJ2-7 and V is TRBV29-1, with a possible D match to TRBD1 (5 bases). CDR3 length: 14 residues. CDR1 SQVTM and CDR2 ANQGSEA come from the germline V gene. Trimming cost V 6 bases and J 1 base, with 16 bases left between them.

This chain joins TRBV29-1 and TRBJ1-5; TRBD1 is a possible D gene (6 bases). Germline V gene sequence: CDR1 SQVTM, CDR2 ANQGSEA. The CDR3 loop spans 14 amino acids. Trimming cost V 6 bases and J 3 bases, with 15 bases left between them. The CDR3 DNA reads TGCAGCGTCACAACAGGGCCTACCAATCAGCCCCAGCATTTT. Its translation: CSVTTGPTNQPQHF. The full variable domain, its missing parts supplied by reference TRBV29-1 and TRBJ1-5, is SAVISQKPSRDICQRGTSLTIQCQVDSQVTMMFWYRQQPGQSLTLIATANQGSEATYESGFVIDKFPISRPNLTFSTLTVSNMSPEDSSIYLCSVTTGPTNQPQHFGDGTRLSIL.

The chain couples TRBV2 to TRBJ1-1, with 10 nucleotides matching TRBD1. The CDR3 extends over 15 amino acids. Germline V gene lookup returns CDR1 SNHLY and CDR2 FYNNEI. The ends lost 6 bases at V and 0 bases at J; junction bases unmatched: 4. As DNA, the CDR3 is TGTGCCAGCAGGGGACAGGGGTCCATGAACACTGAAGCTTTCTTT. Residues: CASRGQGSMNTEAFF. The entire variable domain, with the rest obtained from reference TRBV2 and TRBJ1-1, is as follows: EPEVTQTPSHQVTQMGQEVILRCVPISNHLYFYWYRQILGQKVEFLVSFYNNEISEKSEIFDDQFSVERPDGSNFTLKIRSTKLEDSAMYFCASRGQGSMNTEAFFGQGTRLTVV.

CDR3 protein: CASSPATDTQYF. The CDR3 DNA reads as TGTGCCAGCAGCCCGGCTACAGATACGCAGTATTTT. The V gene is TRBV5-8, the J gene TRBJ2-3; no clear D. This CDR3 has 12 residues. CDR1 is SGHTS and CDR2 is YDEGEE in the germline V gene. Trimming took off 4 bases at V and 3 bases at J, with 6 bases between the two ends.

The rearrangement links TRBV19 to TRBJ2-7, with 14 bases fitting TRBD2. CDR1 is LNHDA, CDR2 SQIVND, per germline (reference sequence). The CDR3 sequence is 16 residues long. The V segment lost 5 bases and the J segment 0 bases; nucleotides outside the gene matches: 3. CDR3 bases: TGTGCCAGTAGTTCCGGGACTAGCGGGGGCTCCTACGAGCAGTACTTC. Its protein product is CASSSGTSGGSYEQYF. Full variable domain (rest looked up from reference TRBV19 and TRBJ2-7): DGGITQSPKYLFRKEGQNVTLSCEQNLNHDAMYWYRQDPGQGLRLIYYSQIVNDFQKGDIAEGYSVSREKKESFPLTVTSAQKNPTAFYLCASSSGTSGGSYEQYFGPGTRLTVT.